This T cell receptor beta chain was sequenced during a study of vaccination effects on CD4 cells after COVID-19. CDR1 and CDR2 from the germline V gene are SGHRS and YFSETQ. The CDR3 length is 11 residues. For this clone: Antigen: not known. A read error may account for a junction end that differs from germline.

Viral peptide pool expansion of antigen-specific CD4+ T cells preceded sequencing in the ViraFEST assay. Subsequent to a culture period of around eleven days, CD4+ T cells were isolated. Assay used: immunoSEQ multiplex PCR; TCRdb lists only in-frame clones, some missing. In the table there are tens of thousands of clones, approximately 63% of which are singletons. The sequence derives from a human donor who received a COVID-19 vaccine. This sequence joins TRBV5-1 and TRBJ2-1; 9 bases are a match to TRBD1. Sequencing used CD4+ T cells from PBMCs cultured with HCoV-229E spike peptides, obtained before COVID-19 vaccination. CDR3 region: CASTLNRGPIF. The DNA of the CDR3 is TGCGCCAGCACCTTAAACAGGGGGCCTATCTTC. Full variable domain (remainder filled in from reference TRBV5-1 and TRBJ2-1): KAGVTQTPRYLIKTRGQQVTLSCSPISGHRSVSWYQQTPGQGLQFLFEYFSETQRNKGNFPGRFSGRQFSNSRSEMNVSTLELGDSALYLCASTLNRGPIFGPGTRLTVL.